Each of the 28 T cell receptor beta chains below was sequenced from the same sample in a study of blood T cell repertoires in COVID-19. Sequencing was performed with immunoSEQ multiplex PCR; in TCRdb, only in-frame clones are kept and a portion is missing. The table shows 310,000 or so clones, with around 88% occurring only once. The sequenced sample consisted of PBMCs or T cells enriched from blood (not recorded which). The receptors originated from a woman in her thirties or forties who had recovered from COVID-19.

This clone was counted a few times. The rearrangement joins TRBV24-1 to TRBJ2-1, with D possibly being TRBD1 (6 bases). Germline V gene lookup returns CDR1 KGHDR and CDR2 SFDVKD. The germline V and J ends were trimmed by 4 bases and 3 bases, with 9 bases remaining between them. The CDR3 spans 14 residues. The CDR3 coding sequence is TGTGCCACCAGTGACTGGGACAACTACAATGAGCAGTTCTTC. It codes for CATSDWDNYNEQFF.

This clone was detected a few times. The chain recombines TRBV10-3 with TRBJ1-5, with D unclear. The germline V gene encodes CDR1 ENHRY and CDR2 SYGVKD. The CDR3 covers 14 residues. Trimming left V 2 bases short and J 1 base short, with 6 bases between. The CDR3 reads CAISEPGSNQPQHF. The DNA of the CDR3 is TGTGCCATCAGTGAGCCAGGAAGCAATCAGCCCCAGCATTTT.

The CDR3 DNA reads TGTGCCAGTAGTAAAACAGGGGGCAAGGGCACAGATACGCAGTATTTT. It encodes CASSKTGGKGTDTQYF. V gene TRBV19 combines with J gene TRBJ2-3, with TRBD1 matching 9 bases. The CDR3 is made up of 16 amino acids. J was trimmed by 1 base and V by 4 bases; bases with no gene match: 6. The germline CDR1 and CDR2 sequences are LNHDA and SQIVND (reference sequence).

This rearrangement joins TRBV7-9 to TRBJ1-6, with TRBD1 matching 8 bases. The CDR3 loop spans 17 amino acids. V lost 5 bases and J lost 2; bases outside the gene matches: 8. CDR1 and CDR2 from the germline V gene are SEHNR and FQNEAQ (reference sequence). CDR3 DNA: TGTGCCAGCAGCGGCGGACAGGGCAGCCCCTATAATTCACCCCTCCACTTT. The encoded protein is CASSGGQGSPYNSPLHF.

This clone was seen just once. The chain is built from TRBV4-1 and TRBJ1-2; D is ambiguous. Germline CDR1 MGHRA, CDR2 YSYEKL. The CDR3 loop spans 14 amino acids. With 1 base removed from V and 4 bases from J, the gap between germline ends came to 10 bases. CDR3 bases: TGCGCCAGCAGCCAAGCCCCGGGTCCCTATGGCTACACCTTC. This gives the protein CASSQAPGPYGYTF.

The chain employs TRBV18 and TRBJ1-6, with 7 bases aligning to TRBD1. The germline gives CDR1 KGHSH, CDR2 LQKENI. Germline trimming cut 1 base from V and 5 bases from J; bases unmatched to any gene: 2. The CDR3 sequence is 15 residues long. The DNA for the CDR3 is TGTGCCAGCTCACCACTTGGGACAGATAATTCACCCCTCCACTTT. Translated: CASSPLGTDNSPLHF.

V usage is TRBV7-2 and J usage is TRBJ2-7; TRBD1 might be the D (6 bases). CDR1 SGHTA and CDR2 FQGNSA come from the germline V gene. Trimming took off 9 bases at V and 7 bases at J, with 25 bases between the two ends. The CDR3 consists of 15 residues. The CDR3 sequence: CASQPKGVRSTEQYF. The DNA of the CDR3 is TGTGCCAGTCAACCGAAGGGGGTACGCTCTACGGAGCAGTACTTC.

The chain employs TRBV2 and TRBJ2-3; 8 bases match TRBD1. CDR1 is SNHLY, CDR2 FYNNEI, per germline. There are 13 residues in the CDR3. With 7 bases clipped from V and 6 bases from J, the junction kept 6 bases outside the gene matches. The CDR3 is CASNRDRTDTQYF. DNA of the CDR3: TGTGCCAGCAATCGGGACAGGACGGATACGCAGTATTTT.

This rearrangement joins TRBV28 to TRBJ2-1; tentative D call: TRBD1 (5 bases). V lost 2 bases and J lost 6, with 17 bases in between. The CDR3 consists of 16 residues. CDR1 is MDHEN, CDR2 SYDVKM, per germline. The CDR3 DNA follows: TGTGCCAGCAGTTTAATTAGGGGCCTACACGGCAATGAGCAGTTCTTC. It codes for CASSLIRGLHGNEQFF.

This clone came up a few times. The genes are TRBV29-1 and TRBJ2-7; D may be TRBD2 (5 bases). The germline gives CDR1 SQVTM, CDR2 ANQGSEA. The CDR3 is 12 amino acids. Trimming took off 4 bases at V and 2 bases at J, with 9 bases between the two ends. CDR3: CSVAGSPYEQYF. In nucleotides, the CDR3 is TGCAGCGTTGCGGGGAGCCCCTACGAGCAGTACTTC.

The V and J genes are TRBV27 and TRBJ1-6, with 10 bases identical to TRBD1. Looked up from germline, CDR1 is MNHEY and CDR2 is SMNVEV (reference sequence). The CDR3 is 15 residues long. Trimming took 5 bases from V and 10 from J; bases not matched to a gene: 8. CDR3 sequence (DNA): TGTGCCAGCAGTCTCCGGACAGGGGGGGACTCACCCCTCCACTTT. Its protein is CASSLRTGGDSPLHF.

The chain has TRBV7-9 and TRBJ1-5; a weak D match, TRBD1 (6 bases). The CDR3 has 17 amino acids. V was pared by 3 bases and J by 0 bases, with 15 bases between. Germline V gene data show CDR1 as SEHNR and CDR2 as FQNEAQ (reference sequence). For the CDR3, the DNA is TGTGCCAGCAGCTTTAGCCTCCAGGGGATTAGCAATCAGCCCCAGCATTTT. It translates to CASSFSLQGISNQPQHF.

The chain employs TRBV18 and TRBJ1-2; unclear D gene. V lost 1 base and J 8 bases, leaving 14 bases between the germline ends. The CDR3 has 14 residues. Germline loops: CDR1 KGHSH, CDR2 LQKENI. The CDR3 is CASSPREAAGGYTF. The CDR3 coding sequence is TGTGCCAGCTCACCACGGGAGGCGGCTGGCGGCTACACCTTC.

The chain combines TRBV9 with TRBJ2-1; TRBD2 might be the D (5 bases). The CDR3 extends over 14 amino acids. Trimming shortened V by 4 bases and J by 5 bases, and 13 bases separated the two germline ends. Germline V gene data show CDR1 as SGDLS and CDR2 as YYNGEE. The CDR3: CASSPEDWHNEQFF. Here the CDR3 DNA reads TGTGCCAGCAGCCCCGAGGACTGGCACAATGAGCAGTTCTTC.

The chain has TRBV2 and TRBJ1-3; 8 nucleotides line up with TRBD1. The trim removed 9 bases at V and 2 bases at J, leaving 6 bases unmatched. The CDR3 has 14 amino acids. Germline V CDR1 and CDR2: SNHLY, FYNNEI. DNA for the CDR3: TGTGCCAGTTGGACAGGGCGGCCTGGAAACACCATATATTTT. This sequence encodes CASWTGRPGNTIYF.

The chain links TRBV7-9 to TRBJ2-3, with D possibly matching TRBD2 (5 bases). CDR3 length: 13 amino acids. The V gene lost 3 bases and the J gene lost 8 bases, with 12 bases spanning the gap. The germline V gene encodes CDR1 SEHNR and CDR2 FQNEAQ (reference sequence). The CDR3 bases are TGTGCCAGCAGCTTTCTGGGAAGCGGTACGCAGTATTTT. Residues: CASSFLGSGTQYF.

This clone was counted once. The rearrangement joins TRBV4-3 to TRBJ1-4; a possible D gene is TRBD1 (5 bases). Trimming stripped 0 bases from V and 8 bases from J, with 13 bases between. CDR1 and CDR2 from the germline V gene are LGHNA and YSLEER. The CDR3 is made up of 15 amino acids. CDR3 DNA: TGCGCCAGCAGCCAAGATCAGGGACTAGGCGAAAAACTGTTTTTT. It codes for CASSQDQGLGEKLFF.

The chain links TRBV28 to TRBJ1-1, with D perhaps TRBD1 (5 bases). The CDR3 is 16 amino acids. Germline V gene lookup returns CDR1 MDHEN and CDR2 SYDVKM. Deletions cut 7 bases from V and 4 bases from J, with 22 bases between. The CDR3 DNA reads as TGTGCCAGCACCCCCCGGACAAATCTCCGAAGCACTGAAGCTTTCTTT. Residues: CASTPRTNLRSTEAFF.

The gene calls are TRBV7-9 and TRBJ1-2, with 9 bases matching TRBD1. The CDR3 is 15 residues long. Germline values: CDR1 SEHNR, CDR2 FQNEAQ (reference sequence). With 1 base clipped from V and 8 bases from J, the junction kept 8 bases outside the gene matches. CDR3: CASSLDATGGRGYTF. In DNA form, the CDR3 reads TGTGCCAGCAGCTTAGATGCGACAGGGGGTCGAGGCTACACCTTC.

The count of this clone is one. This chain joins TRBV5-6 and TRBJ1-3; 10 nucleotides align to TRBD1. The CDR3 is 16 residues long. V shed 4 bases, J shed 8 bases, and the junction held 12 bases outside the gene matches. Per the germline V gene, CDR1 is SGHDT and CDR2 is YYEEEE. CDR3 DNA: TGTGCCAGCAGCGGGGCGACAGGGGGCGTAAGGGACACCATATATTTT. It codes for CASSGATGGVRDTIYF.

The CDR3 loop is CASSTMGTSGRGEQFF. The DNA for the CDR3 is TGTGCCAGTAGTACCATGGGGACTAGCGGGCGAGGGGAGCAGTTCTTC. The chain couples TRBV19 to TRBJ2-1; TRBD2 aligns across 12 bases. This CDR3 comprises 16 residues. Germline assignment: CDR1 LNHDA and CDR2 SQIVND (reference sequence). The trim removed 4 bases at V and 10 bases at J, leaving 11 bases unmatched.

This clone was detected only once. The V call is TRBV7-3, the J call TRBJ2-5; TRBD1 matches at 7 bases. CDR1 and CDR2 from the germline V gene are SGHTA and FQGTGA. V gave up 4 bases and J gave up 1 base; unmatched junction bases: 3. The CDR3 consists of 14 residues. The DNA for the CDR3 is TGTGCCAGCAGCTACGGGACAGCCCAAGAGACCCAGTACTTC. This encodes CASSYGTAQETQYF.

The chain has TRBV12-5 and TRBJ2-2; 9 bases fit TRBD2. V trimming: 4 bases; J trimming: 8 bases; junction bases outside the gene matches: 17. The CDR3 sequence is 18 residues long. Per the germline V gene, CDR1 is LGHNT and CDR2 is FRNRAP. For the CDR3, the DNA is TGTGCTAGTGGTTGTCCGAACCATAGCGGGAGTTGCAGGGGGGAGCTGTTTTTT. It codes for CASGCPNHSGSCRGELFF.

The V and J genes are TRBV11-2 and TRBJ2-5; a weak D match, TRBD2 (5 bases). V lost 5 bases to trimming and J lost 5 bases, with 21 bases between them. CDR3 length: 16 residues. The germline gives CDR1 SGHAT, CDR2 FQNNGV. The DNA of the CDR3 is TGTGCCAGCAGCATCTTCCATGGACTGGGCGCGGAGACCCAGTACTTC. Translating it yields CASSIFHGLGAETQYF.

The chain uses TRBV6-5 and TRBJ2-1; maybe TRBD1 (6 bases). V lost 7 bases and J lost 8, with 21 bases in between. Germline CDR1 reads MNHEY; CDR2 reads SVGAGI. CDR3 length equals 15 residues. CDR3 in amino acids: CASTDYRASRDEQFF. The CDR3 region has the DNA TGTGCCAGCACCGACTACAGGGCCTCCCGCGATGAGCAGTTCTTC.

This chain uses TRBV6-2 or TRBV6-3 with TRBJ2-7; 12 bases fit TRBD2. Trimming at V came to 6 bases and at J to 2 bases, leaving 5 bases not matched to a gene. The CDR3 covers 15 residues. Germline V lookup: CDR1 MNHEY, CDR2 SVGEGT. The CDR3 nucleotides are TGTGCCAGCAGCAACGGACTAGCGGGAACCTACGAGCAGTACTTC. It translates to CASSNGLAGTYEQYF.

The V gene is TRBV28, the J gene TRBJ2-6, with 7 bases that match TRBD1. The CDR3 consists of 16 residues. CDR1 and CDR2 from the germline V gene are MDHEN and SYDVKM. V dropped 4 bases and J dropped 4; count of bases not matched to a gene: 7. CDR3 sequence (DNA): TGTGCCAGCAGTTCAAGACAGGGTTCCGGGGCCAACGTCCTGACTTTC. This codes for CASSSRQGSGANVLTF.

This clone was observed a handful of times. The V and J genes are TRBV7-2 and TRBJ2-7; 11 nucleotides match TRBD1. CDR1 and CDR2 (germline): SGHTA, FQGNSA. V was pared by 5 bases and J by 4 bases, with 4 bases of the junction left unmatched. This CDR3 contains 14 residues. Here the CDR3 reads CASSPDRGLYEQYF. Written as DNA, the CDR3 is TGTGCCAGCAGCCCGGACAGGGGGCTGTACGAGCAGTACTTC.